Sequencing of this T cell receptor (beta chain) was carried out in a study of cytomegalovirus exposure and HLA in healthy donors. Amplification used 60 Vbeta primers and 13 Jbeta primers. Sequenced by immunoSEQ multiplex PCR; TCRdb stores in-frame clones only, minus some. The table includes under 200,000 clones, roughly 80% detected once. In its sample, this clone was seen once. V dropped 4 bases and J dropped 0; count of bases not matched to a gene: 7. CDR3 size: 18 residues. Germline V lookup: CDR1 SGHAT, CDR2 FQNNGV. This receptor was taken from a male donor in good health and CMV-seronegative. Sequencing was performed on PBMCs. The chain is built from TRBV11-2 and TRBJ2-1; 12 nucleotides align to TRBD2. The CDR3 reads CASSSRLAGASSYNEQFF. CDR3 in DNA: TGTGCCAGCAGCTCCCGACTAGCGGGGGCTAGCTCCTACAATGAGCAGTTCTTC.